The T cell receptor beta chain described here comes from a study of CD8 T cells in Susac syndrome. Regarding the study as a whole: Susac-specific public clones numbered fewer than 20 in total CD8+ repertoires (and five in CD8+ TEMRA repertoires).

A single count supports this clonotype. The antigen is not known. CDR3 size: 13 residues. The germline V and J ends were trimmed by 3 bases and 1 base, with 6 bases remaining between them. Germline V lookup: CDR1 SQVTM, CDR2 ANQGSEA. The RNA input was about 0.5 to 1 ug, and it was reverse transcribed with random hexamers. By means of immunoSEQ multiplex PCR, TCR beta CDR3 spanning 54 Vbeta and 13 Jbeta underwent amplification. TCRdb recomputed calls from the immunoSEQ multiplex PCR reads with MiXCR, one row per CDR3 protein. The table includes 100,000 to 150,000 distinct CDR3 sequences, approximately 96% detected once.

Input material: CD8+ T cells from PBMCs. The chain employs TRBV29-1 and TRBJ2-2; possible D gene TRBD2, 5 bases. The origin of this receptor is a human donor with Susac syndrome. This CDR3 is CSVEEVNTGELFF. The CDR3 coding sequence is TGCAGCGTTGAGGAGGTGAACACCGGGGAGCTGTTTTTT.